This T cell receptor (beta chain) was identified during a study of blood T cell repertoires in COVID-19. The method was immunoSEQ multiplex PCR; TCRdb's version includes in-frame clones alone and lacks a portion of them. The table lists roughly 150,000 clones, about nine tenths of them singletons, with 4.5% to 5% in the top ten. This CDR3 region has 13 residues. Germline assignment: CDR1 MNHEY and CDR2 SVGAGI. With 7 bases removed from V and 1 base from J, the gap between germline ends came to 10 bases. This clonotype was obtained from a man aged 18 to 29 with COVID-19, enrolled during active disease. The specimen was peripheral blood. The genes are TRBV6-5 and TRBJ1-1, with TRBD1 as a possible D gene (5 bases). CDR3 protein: CASKVQGNTEAFF. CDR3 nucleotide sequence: TGTGCCAGCAAGGTGCAGGGGAACACTGAAGCTTTCTTT.